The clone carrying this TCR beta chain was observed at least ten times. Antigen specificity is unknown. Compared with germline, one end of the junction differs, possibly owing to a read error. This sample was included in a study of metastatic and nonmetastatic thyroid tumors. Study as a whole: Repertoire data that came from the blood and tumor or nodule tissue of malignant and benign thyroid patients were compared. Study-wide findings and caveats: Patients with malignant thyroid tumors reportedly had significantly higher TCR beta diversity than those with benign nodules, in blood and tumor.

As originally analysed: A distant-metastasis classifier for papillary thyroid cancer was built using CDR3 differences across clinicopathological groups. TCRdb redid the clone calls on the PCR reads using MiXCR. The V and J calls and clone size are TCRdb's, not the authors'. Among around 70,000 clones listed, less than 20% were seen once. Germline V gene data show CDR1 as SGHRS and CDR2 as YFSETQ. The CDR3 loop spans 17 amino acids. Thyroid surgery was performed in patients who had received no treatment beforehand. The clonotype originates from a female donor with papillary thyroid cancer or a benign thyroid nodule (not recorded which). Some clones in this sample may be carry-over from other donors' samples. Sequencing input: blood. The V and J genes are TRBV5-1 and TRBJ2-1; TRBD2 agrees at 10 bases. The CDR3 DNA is TGCGCCAGCAGCTTGGGGCCTAGCGGGAGCTCCGACAATGAGCAGTTCTTC. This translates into CASSLGPSGSSDNEQFF. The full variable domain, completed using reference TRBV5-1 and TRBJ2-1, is KAGVTQTPRYLIKTRGQQVTLSCSPISGHRSVSWYQQTPGQGLQFLFEYFSETQRNKGNFPGRFSGRQFSNSRSEMNVSTLELGDSALYLCASSLGPSGSSDNEQFFGPGTRLTVL.